The clone carrying this T cell receptor (beta chain) is labeled medium-sized. Its antigen is as yet unknown. The sample comes from a study of early T cells in non-severe SARS-CoV-2 infection. Overall study: Investigators sequenced bulk RNA drawn from unsorted whole blood, and chains remained unpaired. Study results and limitations: VDJdb matching favored anti-spike CD8 responses, missing private and CD4 specificities.

V was clipped by 4 bases and J by 7 bases; unmatched bases: 7. The germline V gene has CDR1 SGHKS and CDR2 YYEKEE (reference sequence). The CDR3 covers 13 residues. Individual cDNA molecules received unique molecular identifiers. TCRdb ran MiXCR on the 5' RACE reads and lists one entry per CDR3 protein. The sample lists approximately 45,000 distinct CDR3 sequences; less than 7% were seen once. The source of this sequence is an adult who was a healthcare worker with PCR-confirmed SARS-CoV-2 infection or an uninfected control (not recorded which). The sequenced sample consisted of whole blood. The V call is TRBV5-5, the J call TRBJ1-2; 7 bases are a match to TRBD1. The chain's CDR3 is CASSGTGDSGYTF. The CDR3 DNA reads TGTGCCAGCAGCGGTACAGGGGACTCTGGCTACACCTTC.